This entry is about one T cell receptor beta chain. The antigen remains undetermined. This entry is derived from a study of CD8 T cells in ankylosing spondylitis. Germline V gives CDR1 SEHNR, CDR2 FQNEAQ (reference sequence). V shed 4 bases, J shed 4 bases, and the junction held 5 bases outside the gene matches. CDR3 length equals 14 residues. Overall study findings and caveats: Within ankylosing spondylitis blood, a TCR beta motif made up of under 10 highly homologous variants appeared to be characteristic. As for the disease-linked clones, they showed a CD8+ phenotype and occurred at relatively low frequencies in peripheral blood. Reportedly, disease-linked clones are significantly enriched in ankylosing spondylitis patients' matched synovial fluid.

With molecular barcodes, quantitative 5'-RACE was used to make the TCR beta libraries. TCRdb ran MiXCR on the 5' RACE reads and lists one entry per CDR3 protein. The table includes about 360,000 distinct CDR3 sequences, 20% to 25% detected once. Sequenced: blood, either unsorted or a sorted T cell fraction (not recorded which). The sequence derives from a male donor with ankylosing spondylitis or in good health (not recorded which). J is TRBJ2-3 and V is TRBV7-9; 7 nucleotides match TRBD1. CDR3 in amino acids: CASSSTGLADTQYF. Written as DNA, the CDR3 is TGTGCCAGCAGCTCGACAGGGTTGGCAGATACGCAGTATTTT.